A selection of T cell receptor beta chains follows, all from one sample in a study of CD8 T cells in Susac syndrome. TCRdb fed the immunoSEQ multiplex PCR reads into MiXCR, producing one record per CDR3 protein. Here the sample spans more than 150,000 distinct CDR3 sequences, 85% to 95% being singletons. Source material: CD8+ T cells from PBMCs. These receptors came from a human donor with Susac syndrome. CDR3s include the opening cysteine and the closing phenylalanine or tryptophan. The D gene is left open where the match is weak. Expanded clones get a size class; other rows say once, few or many, or leave the size out.

TRBJ2-1 TRBV7-9 . . CASSAQSALVNEQFF TGTGCCAGCAGCGCACAGAGCGCCTTGGTCAATGAGCAGTTCTTC
TRBJ2-5 TRBV20-1 . . CSATNSLERETQYF TGCAGTGCTACTAATTCACTAGAACGGGAGACCCAGTACTTC
TRBJ2-1 TRBV7-7 . . CASSLLGFATYNEQFF TGTGCTAGCAGCTTACTGGGCTTCGCTACCTACAATGAGCAGTTCTTC
TRBJ2-7 TRBV6-5 . . CASSFVKVGYEQYF TGTGCCAGCAGTTTCGTCAAGGTCGGCTACGAGCAGTACTTC
TRBJ2-3 TRBV27 once TRBD2 CASSFGLADTQYF TGTGCCAGCAGTTTCGGACTAGCGGATACGCAGTATTTT
TRBJ1-2 TRBV27 . . CASSPIETANHGYTF TGTGCCAGCAGCCCAATAGAGACAGCAAATCATGGCTACACCTTC
TRBJ2-3 TRBV5-1 . . CASSLNRGTDTQYF TGCGCCAGCAGCTTAAACCGAGGCACAGATACGCAGTATTTT
TRBJ1-1 TRBV7-9 once . CASSDGSPNTEAFF TGTGCCAGCAGCGACGGGTCCCCTAACACTGAAGCTTTCTTT
TRBJ1-5 TRBV20-1 . . CSAPRPMGSNQPQHF TGCAGTGCTCCCCGCCCTATGGGGAGCAATCAGCCCCAGCATTTT
TRBJ2-6 TRBV7-3 . . CATTGSPGANVLTF TGTGCCACCACAGGGTCCCCTGGGGCCAACGTCCTGACTTTC